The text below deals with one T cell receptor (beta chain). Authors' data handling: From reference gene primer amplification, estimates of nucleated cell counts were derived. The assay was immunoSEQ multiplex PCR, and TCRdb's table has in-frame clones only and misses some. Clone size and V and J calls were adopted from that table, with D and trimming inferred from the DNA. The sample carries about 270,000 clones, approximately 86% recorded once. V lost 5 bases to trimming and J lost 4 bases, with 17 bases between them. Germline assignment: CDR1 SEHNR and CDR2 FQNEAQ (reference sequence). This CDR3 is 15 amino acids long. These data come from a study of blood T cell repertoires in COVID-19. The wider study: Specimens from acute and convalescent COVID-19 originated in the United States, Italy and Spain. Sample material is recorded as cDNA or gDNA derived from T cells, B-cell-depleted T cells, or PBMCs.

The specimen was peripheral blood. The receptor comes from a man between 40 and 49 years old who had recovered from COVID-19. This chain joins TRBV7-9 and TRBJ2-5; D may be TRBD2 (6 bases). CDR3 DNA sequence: TGTGCCAGCAGCGCCATGGAGGGGAAAAGAGAGACCCAGTACTTC. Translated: CASSAMEGKRETQYF.